This note documents a single TCR beta chain sequence. Assay: immunoSEQ multiplex PCR; the TCRdb copy retains only in-frame clones and omits some. The sample has roughly 310,000 clones; 75% to 90% are singletons. The sample belongs to a study of blood T cell repertoires in COVID-19. Study context: Samples representing acute and convalescent COVID-19 were sourced from the United States, Italy and Spain. PBMCs, B-cell-depleted T cells, or T cells were the source of the cDNA or gDNA that made up the material.

Germline CDR1 LNHNV, CDR2 YYDKDF (reference sequence). The CDR3 is 17 residues long. V lost 4 bases, J lost 0 bases, and 15 bases lay in between. This sequence joins TRBV15 and TRBJ2-2, with D possibly being TRBD2 (7 bases). Sequenced: PBMCs or T cells enriched from blood (not recorded which). The TCR was taken from a woman between 40 and 55 years old who had recovered from COVID-19. The CDR3 region is CATSTMGGGSNTGELFF. The CDR3 DNA follows: TGTGCCACCAGCACCATGGGCGGGGGCTCGAACACCGGGGAGCTGTTTTTT. The entire variable domain, with the rest obtained from reference TRBV15 and TRBJ2-2, is as follows: DAMVIQNPRYQVTQFGKPVTLSCSQTLNHNVMYWYQQKSSQAPKLLFHYYDKDFNNEADTPDNFQSRRPNTSFCFLDIRSPGLGDTAMYLCATSTMGGGSNTGELFFGEGSRLTVL.